The source of this T cell receptor beta chain is a study of blood T cells in healthy people across ages. The study's findings and limits: Comparison with aged donors showed that long-lived donors had more naive CD4+ cells and higher diversity.

Germline V CDR1 and CDR2: SGHDT, YYEEEE. The CDR3 is 14 amino acids. As to this clonotype: No antigen is known for it.

Primed by a sample-barcoded 5' primer and a J-beta primer mix, a second PCR proceeded for about 6 to 12 cycles. Every cDNA molecule bore a tag from a template-switch adaptor containing 12 random nucleotides. TCRdb recomputed calls from the 5' RACE reads with MiXCR, one row per CDR3 protein. The data show approximately 2,000,000 distinct CDR3 sequences, around 40% seen once. Each sample used at least 6.5 million PBMCs. The receptor comes from a human donor in good health. Material: blood. The chain employs TRBV5-6 and TRBJ2-7, with TRBD2 identical over 7 bases. TRBJ2-5 matches the DNA end more closely, so the J call is doubtful. This chain's CDR3 is CASSLLAFQETQYF. The CDR3, as DNA: TGTGCCAGCAGCTTACTAGCGTTCCAAGAGACCCAGTACTTC.